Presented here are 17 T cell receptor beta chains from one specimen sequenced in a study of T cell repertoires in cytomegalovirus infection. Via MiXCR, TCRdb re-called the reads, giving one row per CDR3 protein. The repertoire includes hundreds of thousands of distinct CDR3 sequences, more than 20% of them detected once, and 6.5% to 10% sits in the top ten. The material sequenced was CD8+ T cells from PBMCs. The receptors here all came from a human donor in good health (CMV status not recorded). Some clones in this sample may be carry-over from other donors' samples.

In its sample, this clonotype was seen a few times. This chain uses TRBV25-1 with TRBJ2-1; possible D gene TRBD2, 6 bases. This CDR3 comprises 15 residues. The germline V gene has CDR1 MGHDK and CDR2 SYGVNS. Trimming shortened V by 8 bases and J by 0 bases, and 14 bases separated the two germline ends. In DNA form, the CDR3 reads TGTGCCAGCGGCAGCGGGCTTAGCTCCTACAATGAGCAGTTCTTC. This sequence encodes CASGSGLSSYNEQFF.

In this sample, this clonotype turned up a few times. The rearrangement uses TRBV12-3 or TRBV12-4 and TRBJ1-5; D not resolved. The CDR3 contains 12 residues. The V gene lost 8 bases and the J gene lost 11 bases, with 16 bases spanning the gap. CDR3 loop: CASSMGRMAQHF. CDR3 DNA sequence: TGTGCCAGCTCCATGGGTCGGATGGCCCAGCATTTT.

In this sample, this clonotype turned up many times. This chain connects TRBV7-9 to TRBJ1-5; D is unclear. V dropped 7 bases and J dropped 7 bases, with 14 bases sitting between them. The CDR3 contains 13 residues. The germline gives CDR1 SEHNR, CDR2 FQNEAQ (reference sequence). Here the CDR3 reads CASNLGSGQPQHF. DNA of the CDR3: TGTGCCAGCAACCTTGGATCCGGGCAGCCCCAGCATTTT.

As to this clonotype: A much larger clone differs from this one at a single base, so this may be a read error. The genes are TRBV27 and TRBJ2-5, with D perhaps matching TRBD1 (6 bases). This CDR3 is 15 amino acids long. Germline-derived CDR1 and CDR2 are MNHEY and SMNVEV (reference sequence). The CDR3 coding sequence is TGTGCCAGCAGCCGCCGACAGGACCACCAAGGGACCCAGTACTTC. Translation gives CASSRRQDHQGTQYF.

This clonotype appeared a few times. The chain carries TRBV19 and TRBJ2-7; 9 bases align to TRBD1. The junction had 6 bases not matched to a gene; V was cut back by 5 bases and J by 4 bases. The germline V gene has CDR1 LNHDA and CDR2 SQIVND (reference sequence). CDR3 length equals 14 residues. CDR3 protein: CASSPEGQGYEQYV. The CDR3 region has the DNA TGTGCCAGTAGTCCGGAGGGACAGGGATACGAGCAGTACGTC.

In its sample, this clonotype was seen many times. The CDR3 DNA reads as TGTGCCAGCAGCTGGGGGGACAGGGGGCAGACCGGGGAGCTGTTTTTT. Translated, it gives CASSWGDRGQTGELFF. This chain uses TRBV7-6 with TRBJ2-2; TRBD1 matches 12 bases. The CDR3 covers 16 residues. From germline, CDR1 is SGHVS and CDR2 FNYEAQ. V shed 4 bases, J shed 5 bases, and the junction held 5 bases outside the gene matches.

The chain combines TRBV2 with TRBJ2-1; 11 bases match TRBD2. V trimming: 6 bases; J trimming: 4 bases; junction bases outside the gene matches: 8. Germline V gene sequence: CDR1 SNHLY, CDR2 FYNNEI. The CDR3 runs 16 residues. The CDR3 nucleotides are TGTGCCAGCAGGGGGGCTGGGACTAGCGGTTACAATGAGCAGTTCTTC. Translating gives CASRGAGTSGYNEQFF.

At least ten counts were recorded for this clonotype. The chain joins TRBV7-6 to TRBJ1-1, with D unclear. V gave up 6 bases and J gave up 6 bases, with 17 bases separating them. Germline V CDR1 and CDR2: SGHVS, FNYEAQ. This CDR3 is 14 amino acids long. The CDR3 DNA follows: TGTGCCAGCAGTCTGACCGGCACTTTCTCTGAAGCTTTCTTT. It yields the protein CASSLTGTFSEAFF. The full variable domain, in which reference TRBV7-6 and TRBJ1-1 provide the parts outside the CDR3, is GAGVSQSPRYKVTKRGQDVALRCDPISGHVSLYWYRQALGQGPEFLTYFNYEAQQDKSGLPNDRFSAERPEGSISTLTIQRTEQRDSAMYRCASSLTGTFSEAFFGQGTRLTVV.

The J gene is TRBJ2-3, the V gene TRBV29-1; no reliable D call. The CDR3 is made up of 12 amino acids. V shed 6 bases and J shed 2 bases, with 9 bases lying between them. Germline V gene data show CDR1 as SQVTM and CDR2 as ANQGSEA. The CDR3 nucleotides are TGCAGCGTATTACCACCCACAGATACGCAGTATTTT. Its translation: CSVLPPTDTQYF.

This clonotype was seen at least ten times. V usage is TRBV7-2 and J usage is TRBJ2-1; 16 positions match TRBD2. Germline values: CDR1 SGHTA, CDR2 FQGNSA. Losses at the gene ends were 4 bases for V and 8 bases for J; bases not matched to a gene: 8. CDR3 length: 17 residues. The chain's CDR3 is CASSYPGLAGGLDEQFF. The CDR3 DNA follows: TGTGCCAGCAGCTATCCGGGACTAGCGGGGGGGCTGGATGAGCAGTTCTTC.

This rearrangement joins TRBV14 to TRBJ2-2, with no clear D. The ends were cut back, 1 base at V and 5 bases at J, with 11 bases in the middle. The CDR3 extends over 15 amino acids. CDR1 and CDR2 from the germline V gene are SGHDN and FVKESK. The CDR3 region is CASSQAPMFTGELFF. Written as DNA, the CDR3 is TGTGCCAGCAGCCAAGCCCCCATGTTTACCGGGGAGCTGTTTTTT.

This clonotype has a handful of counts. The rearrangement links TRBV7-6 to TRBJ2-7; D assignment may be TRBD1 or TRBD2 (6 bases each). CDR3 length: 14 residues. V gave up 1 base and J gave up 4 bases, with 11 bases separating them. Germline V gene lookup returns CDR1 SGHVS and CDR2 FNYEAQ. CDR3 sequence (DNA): TGTGCCAGCAGCTTAGGGCAGGGGAGGTACGAGCAGTACTTC. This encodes CASSLGQGRYEQYF.

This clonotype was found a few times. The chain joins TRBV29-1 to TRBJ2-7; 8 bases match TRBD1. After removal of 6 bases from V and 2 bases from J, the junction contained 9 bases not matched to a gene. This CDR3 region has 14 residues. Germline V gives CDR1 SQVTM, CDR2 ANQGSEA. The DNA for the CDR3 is TGCAGCGTCATGCCGGGACAGGACACCTACGAGCAGTACTTC. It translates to CSVMPGQDTYEQYF.

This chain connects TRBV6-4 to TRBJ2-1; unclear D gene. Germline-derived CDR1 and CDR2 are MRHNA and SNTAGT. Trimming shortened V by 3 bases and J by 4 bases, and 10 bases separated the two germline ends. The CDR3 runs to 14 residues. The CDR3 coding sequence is TGTGCCAGCAGTGATTCGGCTGCTTACAATGAGCAGTTCTTC. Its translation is CASSDSAAYNEQFF.

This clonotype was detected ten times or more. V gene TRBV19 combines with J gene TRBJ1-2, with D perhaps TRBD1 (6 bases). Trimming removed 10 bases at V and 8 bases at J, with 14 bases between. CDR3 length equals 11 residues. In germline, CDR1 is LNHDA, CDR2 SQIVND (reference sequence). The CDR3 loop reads CATRLGGGYTF. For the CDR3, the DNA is TGTGCCACCAGGCTTGGGGGCGGCTACACCTTC. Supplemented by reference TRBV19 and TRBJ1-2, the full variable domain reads DGGITQSPKYLFRKEGQNVTLSCEQNLNHDAMYWYRQDPGQGLRLIYYSQIVNDFQKGDIAEGYSVSREKKESFPLTVTSAQKNPTAFYLCATRLGGGYTFGSGTRLTVV.

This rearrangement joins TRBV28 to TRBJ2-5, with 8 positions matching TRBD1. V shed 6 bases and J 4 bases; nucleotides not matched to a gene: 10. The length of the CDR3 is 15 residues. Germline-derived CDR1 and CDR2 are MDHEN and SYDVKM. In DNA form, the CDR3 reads TGTGCCAGCAGCCACGACAGGGGAGTGTCAGAGACCCAGTACTTC. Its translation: CASSHDRGVSETQYF. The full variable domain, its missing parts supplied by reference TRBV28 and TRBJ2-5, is DVKVTQSSRYLVKRTGEKVFLECVQDMDHENMFWYRQDPGLGLRLIYFSYDVKMKEKGDIPEGYSVSREKKERFSLILESASTNQTSMYLCASSHDRGVSETQYFGPGTRLLVL.

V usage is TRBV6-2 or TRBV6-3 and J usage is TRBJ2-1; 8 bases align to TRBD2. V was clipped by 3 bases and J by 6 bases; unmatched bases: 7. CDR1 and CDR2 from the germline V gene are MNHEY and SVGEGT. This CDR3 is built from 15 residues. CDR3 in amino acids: CASSYRGGRGNEQFF. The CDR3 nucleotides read TGTGCCAGCAGTTATCGGGGGGGCAGGGGCAATGAGCAGTTCTTC.